Listed here are 13 T cell receptor beta chains from one sample, sequenced in a study of cytomegalovirus exposure and HLA in healthy donors. Primers included in the PCR were 60 Vbeta and 13 Jbeta primers. Measured with immunoSEQ multiplex PCR; TCRdb has only the in-frame clones, and not every one. The repertoire holds roughly 220,000 clones, with 70% as singletons. Sample: PBMCs. The source of these receptors is a man aged 35 to 55 in good health and CMV-seropositive.

This sequence joins TRBV5-1 and TRBJ1-2; D unresolved. This CDR3 comprises 12 residues. Germline CDR1 SGHRS, CDR2 YFSETQ. The ends were cut back, 4 bases at V and 7 bases at J, with 11 bases in the middle. The CDR3 sequence is CASSPLEAGYTF. Here the CDR3 DNA reads TGCGCCAGCAGCCCCCTAGAGGCTGGCTACACCTTC.

This clone was picked up one time. CDR3 residues: CASSHSQGYGYTF. The CDR3 DNA sequence: TGTGCCAGCAGCCATTCACAGGGGTATGGCTACACCTTC. The V call is TRBV14, the J call TRBJ1-2; 7 bases are a match to TRBD1. The CDR3 sequence is 13 residues long. Looked up from germline, CDR1 is SGHDN and CDR2 is FVKESK. After removal of 3 bases from V and 5 bases from J, the junction contained 3 bases not matched to a gene. The variable domain in full, with the rest retrieved from reference TRBV14 and TRBJ1-2, is EAGVTQFPSHSVIEKGQTVTLRCDPISGHDNLYWYRRVMGKEIKFLLHFVKESKQDESGMPNNRFLAERTGGTYSTLKVQPAELEDSGVYFCASSHSQGYGYTFGSGTRLTVV.

The chain recombines TRBV7-9 with TRBJ2-5; TRBD1 matches 9 bases. This CDR3 comprises 14 residues. In germline, CDR1 is SEHNR, CDR2 FQNEAQ (reference sequence). V shed 6 bases and J 3 bases; nucleotides not matched to a gene: 5. The CDR3 DNA sequence: TGTGCCAGCAGGACAGGGGGAAGCGAAGAGACCCAGTACTTC. This sequence encodes CASRTGGSEETQYF.

The V and J genes are TRBV4-1 and TRBJ2-1; no definite D call. The CDR3 contains 16 residues. V lost 4 bases and J 6 bases, leaving 19 bases between the germline ends. In germline, CDR1 is MGHRA, CDR2 YSYEKL. The CDR3, as DNA: TGCGCCAGCAGCCCTGCCGTCGGAGATCTCTTCAATGAGCAGTTCTTC. Amino acid sequence: CASSPAVGDLFNEQFF.

This clone was seen only a few times. The chain has TRBV6-6 and TRBJ2-5; a weak D match, TRBD1 (5 bases). The J call is doubtful: the DNA matches TRBJ2-7 better. The CDR3 runs 14 residues. Germline V gene lookup returns CDR1 MNHNY and CDR2 SVGAGI (reference sequence). The CDR3 region is CASSYSPGPYEQYF. The DNA for the CDR3 is TGTGCCAGCAGTTACTCGCCAGGGCCCTACGAGCAGTACTTC.

The chain links TRBV4-3 to TRBJ2-3, with no clear D. Germline loops: CDR1 LGHNA, CDR2 YSLEER. CDR3 length equals 14 residues. The V end lost 1 base, the J end lost 4 bases, and 9 bases lay between the germline ends. Here the CDR3 reads CASSQALAADTQYF. Written as DNA, the CDR3 is TGCGCCAGCAGCCAAGCCCTTGCAGCAGATACGCAGTATTTT.

The genes are TRBV14 and TRBJ1-1, with D unclear. Germline CDR1 is SGHDN and CDR2 is FVKESK. This CDR3 is 16 amino acids long. V was pared by 0 bases and J by 5 bases, with 16 bases between. The CDR3 is CASSQDPNPGRTEAFF. The CDR3 nucleotides read TGTGCCAGCAGCCAAGATCCGAATCCAGGTCGGACTGAAGCTTTCTTT. Based on the CDR3 plus reference TRBV14 and TRBJ1-1, the full variable domain is EAGVTQFPSHSVIEKGQTVTLRCDPISGHDNLYWYRRVMGKEIKFLLHFVKESKQDESGMPNNRFLAERTGGTYSTLKVQPAELEDSGVYFCASSQDPNPGRTEAFFGQGTRLTVV.

This chain joins TRBV7-2 and TRBJ2-7, with D possibly matching TRBD2 (6 bases). This CDR3 has 15 residues. V was pared by 5 bases and J by 4 bases, with 18 bases between. Per the germline V gene, CDR1 is SGHTA and CDR2 is FQGNSA. CDR3 sequence reads: CASSPRDRGTYEQYF. CDR3 coding DNA: TGTGCCAGCAGCCCGAGGGACCGCGGGACGTACGAGCAGTACTTC.

The V gene is TRBV7-2, the J gene TRBJ2-3; 10 bases align to TRBD2. Trimming removed 3 bases from V and 2 bases from J; junction bases left unmatched: 2. The germline V gene encodes CDR1 SGHTA and CDR2 FQGNSA. The CDR3 totals 15 residues. Here the CDR3 reads CASSFLAGDTDTQYF. The CDR3 bases are TGTGCCAGCAGCTTTCTAGCGGGGGACACAGATACGCAGTATTTT.

This clone has a handful of counts. V is TRBV6-6 and J is TRBJ2-7; TRBD1 might be the D (6 bases). The V end was cut by 6 bases, the J end by 0 bases, with 9 bases between. From germline, CDR1 is MNHNY and CDR2 SVGAGI (reference sequence). The CDR3 has 13 amino acids. The CDR3 bases are TGTGCCAGCAGGGACAGTACCTCCTACGAGCAGTACTTC. It specifies CASRDSTSYEQYF.

This chain joins TRBV7-6 and TRBJ2-1; 12 positions match TRBD2. Germline V gene lookup returns CDR1 SGHVS and CDR2 FNYEAQ. This CDR3 is 19 amino acids long. J gave up 3 bases and V 1 base, and 10 bases lay outside the gene matches. DNA of the CDR3: TGTGCCAGCAGCTTAGGGACTAGCGGGGTCTATCGAGACTACAATGAGCAGTTCTTC. This encodes CASSLGTSGVYRDYNEQFF.

For this clone: In the same sample, other DNA sequences code for this CDR3. The V gene is TRBV5-1, the J gene TRBJ1-5, with D possibly matching TRBD1 (5 bases). CDR3 length: 15 residues. Trimming took off 0 bases at V and 2 bases at J, with 9 bases between the two ends. Germline V gene sequence: CDR1 SGHRS, CDR2 YFSETQ. The CDR3 bases are TGCGCCAGCAGCTTGGCGGGGGTTGGCAATCAGCCCCAGCATTTT. Translation: CASSLAGVGNQPQHF.

The J gene is TRBJ2-3, the V gene TRBV5-8, with 14 positions matching TRBD2. The length of the CDR3 is 17 residues. With V trimmed by 3 bases and J by 0 bases, 3 bases remained unmatched. Germline V gives CDR1 SGHTS, CDR2 YDEGEE. The CDR3 region has the DNA TGTGCCAGCAGCTCCGGGACTAGCGGGAGTAGCACAGATACGCAGTATTTT. It codes for CASSSGTSGSSTDTQYF.